This T cell receptor (beta chain) appears in the sequencing data of a study of blood T cell repertoires in COVID-19. As for the study in general: In each case, the material was cDNA or gDNA derived from T cells, B-cell-depleted T cells, or PBMCs.

Sequencing used immunoSEQ multiplex PCR; TCRdb keeps in-frame clones, though not all of them. The sample consists of about 3,200 clones, 75% to 90% of them appearing once. V gave up 0 bases and J gave up 0 bases, with 7 bases separating them. Germline V gene lookup returns CDR1 SGDLS and CDR2 YYNGEE. CDR3 size: 14 residues. The source material was peripheral blood. The sequence derives from a human donor with active COVID-19. The donor label of this sample is uncertain. The V and J genes are TRBV9 and TRBJ2-7; D not resolved. The CDR3 region is CASSVGHISYEQYF. The CDR3 DNA sequence: TGTGCCAGCAGCGTAGGGCACATCTCCTACGAGCAGTACTTC.